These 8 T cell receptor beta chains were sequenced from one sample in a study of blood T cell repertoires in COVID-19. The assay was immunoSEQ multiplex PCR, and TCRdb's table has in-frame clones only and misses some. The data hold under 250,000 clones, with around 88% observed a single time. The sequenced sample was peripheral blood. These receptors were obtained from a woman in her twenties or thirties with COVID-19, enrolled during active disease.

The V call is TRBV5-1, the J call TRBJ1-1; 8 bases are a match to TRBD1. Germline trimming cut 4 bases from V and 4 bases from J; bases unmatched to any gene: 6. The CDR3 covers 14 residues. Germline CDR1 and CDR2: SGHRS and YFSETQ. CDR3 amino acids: CASSPAGGLTEAFF. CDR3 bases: TGCGCCAGCAGCCCCGCAGGGGGCCTCACTGAAGCTTTCTTT.

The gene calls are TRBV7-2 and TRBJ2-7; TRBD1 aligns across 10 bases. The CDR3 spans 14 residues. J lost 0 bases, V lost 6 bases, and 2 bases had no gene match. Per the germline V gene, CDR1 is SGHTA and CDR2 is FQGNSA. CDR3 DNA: TGTGCCAGCAGATGGACAGGGGGCTCCTACGAGCAGTACTTC. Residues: CASRWTGGSYEQYF.

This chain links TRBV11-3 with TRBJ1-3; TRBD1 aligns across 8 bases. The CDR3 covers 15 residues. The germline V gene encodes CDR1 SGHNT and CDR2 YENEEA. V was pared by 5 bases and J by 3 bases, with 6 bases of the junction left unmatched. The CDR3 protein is CASSPQGANGNTIYF. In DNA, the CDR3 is TGTGCCAGCAGCCCGCAGGGGGCGAATGGAAACACCATATATTTT. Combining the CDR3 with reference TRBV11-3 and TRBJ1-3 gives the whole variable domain EAGVVQSPRYKIIEKKQPVAFWCNPISGHNTLYWYLQNLGQGPELLIRYENEEAVDDSQLPKDRFSAERLKGVDSTLKIQPAELGDSAVYLCASSPQGANGNTIYFGEGSWLTVV.

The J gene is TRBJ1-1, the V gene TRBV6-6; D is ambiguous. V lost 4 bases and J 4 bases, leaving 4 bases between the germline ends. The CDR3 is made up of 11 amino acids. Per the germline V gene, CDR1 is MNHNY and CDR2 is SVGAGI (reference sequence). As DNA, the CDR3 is TGTGCCAGCAGTTTGAGCACTGAAGCTTTCTTT. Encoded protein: CASSLSTEAFF.

In DNA, the CDR3 is TGTGCCAGCAGCACGCAAACAGGATCTGGAAACACCATATATTTT. Amino acid sequence: CASSTQTGSGNTIYF. V gene TRBV11-2 combines with J gene TRBJ1-3, with a weak D call TRBD1 (5 bases). V was trimmed by 5 bases and J by 1 base, leaving 12 bases between them. CDR3 length equals 15 residues. CDR1 and CDR2 from the germline V gene are SGHAT and FQNNGV. The full variable domain, completed using reference TRBV11-2 and TRBJ1-3, is EAGVAQSPRYKIIEKRQSVAFWCNPISGHATLYWYQQILGQGPKLLIQFQNNGVVDDSQLPKDRFSAERLKGVDSTLKIQPAKLEDSAVYLCASSTQTGSGNTIYFGEGSWLTVV.

This chain's CDR3 is CASRQDRRDQPQHF. Here the CDR3 DNA reads TGTGCCAGCAGACAAGACAGAAGAGATCAGCCCCAGCATTTT. This rearrangement joins TRBV6-5 to TRBJ1-5; D is perhaps TRBD1 (5 bases). V was trimmed by 6 bases and J by 5 bases, leaving 14 bases between them. Per germline, CDR1 MNHEY and CDR2 SVGAGI. The CDR3 sequence is 14 residues long.

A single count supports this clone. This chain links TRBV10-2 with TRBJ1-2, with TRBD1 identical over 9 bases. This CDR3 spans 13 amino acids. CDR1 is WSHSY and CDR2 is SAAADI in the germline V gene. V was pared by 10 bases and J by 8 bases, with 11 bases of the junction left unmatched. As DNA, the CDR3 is TGCGCCACCCGTCTCGGGACAGGGAACGGCTACACCTTC. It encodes CATRLGTGNGYTF.

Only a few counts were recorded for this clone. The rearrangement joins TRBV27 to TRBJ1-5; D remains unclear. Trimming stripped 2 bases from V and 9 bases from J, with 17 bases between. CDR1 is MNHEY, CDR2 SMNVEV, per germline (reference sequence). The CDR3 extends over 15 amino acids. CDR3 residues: CASSLTGPREGPQHF. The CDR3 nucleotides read TGTGCCAGCAGTTTAACGGGCCCCCGAGAGGGGCCCCAGCATTTT.